This is a list of T cell receptor beta chains from one sample in a study of fetal regulatory T cell absence and autoimmunity. TCRdb keeps only in-frame clones here, not all; method: immunoSEQ multiplex PCR. The profile shows just over 45,000 clones, roughly 83% of them singletons. The sample taken for sequencing was cord blood. The origin of the receptors is a newborn boy with IPEX syndrome. Both conserved end residues are part of each CDR3. The D gene is left open where the match is weak. For some rows the clone size is stated as once, few or many, or as a class when expanded; others skip it.

j_gene,v_gene,d_gene,abundance,CDR3nt,CDR3aa
TRBJ2-3,TRBV7-6,.,few,TGTGCCAGCAGCTTAGCGGGAGAAGCAGATACGCAGTATTTT,CASSLAGEADTQYF
TRBJ2-6,TRBV11-3,TRBD1,.,TGTGCCAGCAGCTTAGCACGGGACAGGACTTACTCTGGGGCCAACGTCCTGACTTTC,CASSLARDRTYSGANVLTF
TRBJ1-2,TRBV5-1,TRBD1,.,TGCGCCAGCAGCTTGGAACAGGGGGACTATGGCTACACCTTC,CASSLEQGDYGYTF
TRBJ1-2,TRBV10-3,TRBD1,few,TGTGCCATCAGTGAGTCGGGGCAGGGGGCTTATGGCTACACCTTC,CAISESGQGAYGYTF
TRBJ1-1,TRBV19,TRBD1,once,TGTGCCAGTAGTAACCACAGGGGGACTGAAGCTTTCTTT,CASSNHRGTEAFF
TRBJ1-1,TRBV5-1,.,.,TGCGCCAGCAGCTTGGGGGCGGGCTTGAACACTGAAGCTTTCTTT,CASSLGAGLNTEAFF
TRBJ2-5,TRBV10-2,TRBD2,.,TGCGCCAGCAGTGAATCCGGGACTAGCACAGAGACCCAGTACTTC,CASSESGTSTETQYF
TRBJ1-3,TRBV11-3,TRBD1,.,TGTGCCAGCAGCTTAGGGCCGGCCAGGGGGAACACCATATATTTT,CASSLGPARGNTIYF
TRBJ1-6,TRBV19,TRBD1,few,TGTGCCAGTAGTATGGAGACAGGGAGCTCCTATAATTCACCCCTCCACTTT,CASSMETGSSYNSPLHF
TRBJ2-7,TRBV19,.,few,TGTGCCAGTAGTTTCGGGACACTATACGAGCAGTACTTC,CASSFGTLYEQYF
TRBJ2-7,TRBV7-6,.,few,TGTGCCAGCAGCCCCAGGGATGGGCACTCCTCCTACGAGCAGTACTTC,CASSPRDGHSSYEQYF
TRBJ1-1,TRBV5-6,.,.,TGTGCCAGCAGCTTGGGGGTCGGGGACACTGAAGCTTTCTTT,CASSLGVGDTEAFF
TRBJ1-2,TRBV5-5,.,.,TGTGCCAGCAGCTTGGAGCTTCCAGCTCGTGGCTACACCTTC,CASSLELPARGYTF
TRBJ2-7,TRBV11-3,TRBD1,few,TGTGCCAGCAGCTTAGACAGGGGGTACGAGCAGTACTTC,CASSLDRGYEQYF
TRBJ2-4,TRBV6-1,.,.,TGTGCCAGCAGTGAATCCGGGACTAACATTCAGTACTTC,CASSESGTNIQYF
TRBJ2-7,TRBV6-6,.,.,TGTGCCAGCAGTTACTCGCGATCCGGACCCCTCGGCGAGCAGTACTTC,CASSYSRSGPLGEQYF
TRBJ2-7,TRBV4-3,TRBD2,.,TGCGCCAGCAGCCAAGAGGGACCTAGCGGAGCCTACGAGCAGTACTTC,CASSQEGPSGAYEQYF
TRBJ2-5,TRBV30,.,.,TGTGCCTGGAGTGTACGGCAGCAAGAGACCCAGTACTTC,CAWSVRQQETQYF
TRBJ2-2,TRBV30,.,.,TGTGCCTGGGCTAACACCGGGGAGCTGTTTTTT,CAWANTGELFF
TRBJ1-1,TRBV19,.,.,TGTGCCAGTAGTAGGGGAGGGAACACTGAAGCTTTCTTT,CASSRGGNTEAFF
TRBJ2-7,TRBV5-1,.,.,TGCGCCAGCAGCGGCGTCGGTGAGCAGTACTTC,CASSGVGEQYF
TRBJ1-5,TRBV10-2,TRBD1,few,TGCGCCAGCAGGGGACAGGGCAATCAGCCCCAGCATTTT,CASRGQGNQPQHF
TRBJ2-7,TRBV27,.,few,TGTGCCAGCAGTACGAAAACCTACGAGCAGTACTTC,CASSTKTYEQYF
TRBJ2-5,TRBV18,.,.,TGTGCCAGCTCACTCCGGGAAGAAGAGACCCAGTACTTC,CASSLREEETQYF
TRBJ2-2,TRBV4-1,TRBD2,.,TGCGCCAGCAGCCAACCGGGACTAGGGACCGGGGAGCTGTTTTTT,CASSQPGLGTGELFF
TRBJ2-7,TRBV7-2,.,.,TGTGCCAGCAGCTTACGTGGGGAGCAGTACTTC,CASSLRGEQYF
TRBJ2-5,TRBV29-1,.,once,TGCAGCGTTGAAGATCTGGAAAGCCAAGAGACCCAGTACTTC,CSVEDLESQETQYF
TRBJ2-7,TRBV30,.,few,TGTGCCTGGAGTATGGGGGCTTACGAGCAGTACTTC,CAWSMGAYEQYF
TRBJ2-1,TRBV5-4,TRBD2,.,TGTGCCAGCAGCCAGGGACTAGCCTACAATGAGCAGTTCTTC,CASSQGLAYNEQFF